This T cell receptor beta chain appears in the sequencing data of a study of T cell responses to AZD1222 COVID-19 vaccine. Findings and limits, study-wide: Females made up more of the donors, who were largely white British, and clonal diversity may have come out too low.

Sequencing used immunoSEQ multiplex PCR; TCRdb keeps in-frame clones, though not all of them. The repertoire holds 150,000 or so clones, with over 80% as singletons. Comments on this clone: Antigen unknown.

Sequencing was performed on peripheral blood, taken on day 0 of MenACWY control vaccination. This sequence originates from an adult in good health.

This CDR3 reads CASSETGQSIYGYTF. Here the CDR3 DNA reads TGTGCCAGCAGCGAAACGGGACAGTCAATCTATGGCTACACCTTC. The chain couples TRBV2 to TRBJ1-2; 7 nucleotides align to TRBD1. Germline V gives CDR1 SNHLY, CDR2 FYNNEI. The V and J ends lost 6 bases and 4 bases, in that order; junction bases with no gene match: 11. The CDR3 runs 15 residues.